This T cell receptor (beta chain) was retrieved from a study of blood T cell repertoires in COVID-19. V gave up 4 bases and J gave up 4 bases; unmatched junction bases: 13. The CDR3 spans 17 residues. Per germline, CDR1 LNHDA and CDR2 SQIVND (reference sequence). Generated by immunoSEQ multiplex PCR, the TCRdb table keeps only in-frame clones and is missing some. The repertoire includes about 150,000 clones, 75% to 90% of them detected once, and 8% sits in the top ten. The clonotype was recovered from a woman aged 60-70 years with COVID-19, enrolled during active disease. The rearrangement links TRBV19 to TRBJ2-5; TRBD2 aligns across 9 bases. Source material: peripheral blood. In DNA, the CDR3 is TGTGCCAGTAGTACACAAGTGGAGCGGGGGGAACTAGAGACCCAGTACTTC. Amino acid sequence: CASSTQVERGELETQYF.